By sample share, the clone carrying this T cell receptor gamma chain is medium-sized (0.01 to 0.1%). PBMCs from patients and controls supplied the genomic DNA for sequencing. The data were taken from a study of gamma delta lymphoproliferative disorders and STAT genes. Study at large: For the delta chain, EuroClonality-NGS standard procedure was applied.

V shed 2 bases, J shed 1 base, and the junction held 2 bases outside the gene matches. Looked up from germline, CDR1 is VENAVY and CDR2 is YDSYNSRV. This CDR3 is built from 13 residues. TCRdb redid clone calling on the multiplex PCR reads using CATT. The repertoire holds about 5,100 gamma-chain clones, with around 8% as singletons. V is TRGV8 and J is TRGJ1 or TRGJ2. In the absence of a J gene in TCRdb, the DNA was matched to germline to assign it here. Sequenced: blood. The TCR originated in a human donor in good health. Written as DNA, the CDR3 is TGTGCCACCTGGGATATAAATTATTATAAGAAACTCTTT. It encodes CATWDINYYKKLF.